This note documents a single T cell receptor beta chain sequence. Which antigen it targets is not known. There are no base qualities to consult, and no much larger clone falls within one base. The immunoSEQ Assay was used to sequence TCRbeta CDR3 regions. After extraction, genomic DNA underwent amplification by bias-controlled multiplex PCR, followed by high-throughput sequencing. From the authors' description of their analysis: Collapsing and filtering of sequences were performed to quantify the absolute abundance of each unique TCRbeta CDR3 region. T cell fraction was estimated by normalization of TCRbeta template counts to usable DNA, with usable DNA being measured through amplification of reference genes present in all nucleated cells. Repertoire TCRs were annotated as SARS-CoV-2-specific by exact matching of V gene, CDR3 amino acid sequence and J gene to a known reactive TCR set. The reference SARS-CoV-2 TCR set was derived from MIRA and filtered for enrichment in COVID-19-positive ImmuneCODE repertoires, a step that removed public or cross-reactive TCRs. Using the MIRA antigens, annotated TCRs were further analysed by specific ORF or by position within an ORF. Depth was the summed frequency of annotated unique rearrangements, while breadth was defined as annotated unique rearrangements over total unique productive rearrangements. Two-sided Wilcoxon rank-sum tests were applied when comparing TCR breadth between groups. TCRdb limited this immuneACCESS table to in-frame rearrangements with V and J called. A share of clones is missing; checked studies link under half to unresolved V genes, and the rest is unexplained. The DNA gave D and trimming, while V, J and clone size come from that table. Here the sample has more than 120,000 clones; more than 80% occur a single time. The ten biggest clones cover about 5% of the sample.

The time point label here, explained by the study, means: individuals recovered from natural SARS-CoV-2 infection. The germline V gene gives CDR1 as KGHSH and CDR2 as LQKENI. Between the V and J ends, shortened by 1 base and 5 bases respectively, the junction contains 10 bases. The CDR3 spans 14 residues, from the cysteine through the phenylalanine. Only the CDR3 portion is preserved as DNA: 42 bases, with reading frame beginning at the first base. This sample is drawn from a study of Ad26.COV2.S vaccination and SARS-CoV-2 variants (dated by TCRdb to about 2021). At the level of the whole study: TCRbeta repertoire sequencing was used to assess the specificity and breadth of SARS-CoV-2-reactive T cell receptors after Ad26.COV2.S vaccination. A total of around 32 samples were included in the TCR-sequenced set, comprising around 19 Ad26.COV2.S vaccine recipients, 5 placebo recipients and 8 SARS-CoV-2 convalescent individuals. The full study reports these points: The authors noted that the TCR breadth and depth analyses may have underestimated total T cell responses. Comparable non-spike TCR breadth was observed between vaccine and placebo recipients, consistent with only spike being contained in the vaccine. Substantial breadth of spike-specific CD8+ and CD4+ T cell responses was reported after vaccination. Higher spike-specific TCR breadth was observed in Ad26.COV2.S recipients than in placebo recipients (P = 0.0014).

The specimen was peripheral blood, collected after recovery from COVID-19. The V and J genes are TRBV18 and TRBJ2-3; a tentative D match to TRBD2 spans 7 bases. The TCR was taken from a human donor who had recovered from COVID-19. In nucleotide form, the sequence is TGTGCCAGCTCACCACAGGGGGGGCAAGATACGCAGTATTTT. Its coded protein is CASSPQGGQDTQYF.